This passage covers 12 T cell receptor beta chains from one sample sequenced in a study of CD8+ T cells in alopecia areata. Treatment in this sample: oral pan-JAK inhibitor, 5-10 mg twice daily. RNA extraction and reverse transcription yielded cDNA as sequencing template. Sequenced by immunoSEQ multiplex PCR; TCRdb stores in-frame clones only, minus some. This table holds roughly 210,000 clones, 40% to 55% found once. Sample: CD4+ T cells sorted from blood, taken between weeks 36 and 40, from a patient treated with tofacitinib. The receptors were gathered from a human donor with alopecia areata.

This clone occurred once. In DNA form, the CDR3 reads TGTGCCTGGAAACCTGCGGGAGGGACTACAGATACGCAGTATTTT. Protein product: CAWKPAGGTTDTQYF. This chain connects TRBV30 to TRBJ2-3, with 9 bases fitting TRBD2. J lost 3 bases, V lost 4 bases, and 8 bases had no gene match. CDR3 length: 15 amino acids. CDR1 and CDR2 from the germline V gene are GTSNPN and SVGIG (reference sequence).

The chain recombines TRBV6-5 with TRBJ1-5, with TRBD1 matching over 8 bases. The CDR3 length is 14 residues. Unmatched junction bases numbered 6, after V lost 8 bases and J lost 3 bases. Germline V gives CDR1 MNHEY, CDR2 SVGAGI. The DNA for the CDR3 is TGTGCCAGCGGCAGGGGGCAAGACAATCAGCCCCAGCATTTT. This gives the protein CASGRGQDNQPQHF.

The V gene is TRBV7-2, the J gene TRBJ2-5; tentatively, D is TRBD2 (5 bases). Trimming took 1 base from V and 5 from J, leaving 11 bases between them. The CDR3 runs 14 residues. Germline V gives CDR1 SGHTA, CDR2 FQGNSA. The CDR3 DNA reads TGTGCCAGCAGCTTAGTTGAGGGTTGGGAGACCCAGTACTTC. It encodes CASSLVEGWETQYF. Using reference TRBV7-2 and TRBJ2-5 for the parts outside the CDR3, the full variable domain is GAGVSQSPSNKVTEKGKDVELRCDPISGHTALYWYRQSLGQGLEFLIYFQGNSAPDKSGLPSDRFSAERTGGSVSTLTIQRTQQEDSAVYLCASSLVEGWETQYFGPGTRLLVL.

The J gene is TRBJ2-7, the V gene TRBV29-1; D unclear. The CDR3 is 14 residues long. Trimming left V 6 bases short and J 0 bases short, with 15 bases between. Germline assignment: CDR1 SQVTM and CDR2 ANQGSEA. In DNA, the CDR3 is TGCAGCGTAACCCCCCACGCACTCTCCTACGAGCAGTACTTC. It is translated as CSVTPHALSYEQYF.

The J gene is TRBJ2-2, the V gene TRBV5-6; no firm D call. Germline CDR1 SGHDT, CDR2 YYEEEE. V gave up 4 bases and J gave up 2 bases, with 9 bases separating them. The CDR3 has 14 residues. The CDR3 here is CASSPALNTGELFF. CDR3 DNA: TGTGCCAGCAGCCCGGCGCTTAACACCGGGGAGCTGTTTTTT.

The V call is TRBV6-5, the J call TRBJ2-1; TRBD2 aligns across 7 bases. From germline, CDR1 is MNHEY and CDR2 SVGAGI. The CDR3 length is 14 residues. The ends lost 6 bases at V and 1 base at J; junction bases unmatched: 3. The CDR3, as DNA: TGTGCCAGCAGCCTAGCGGAATCCTACAATGAGCAGTTCTTC. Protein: CASSLAESYNEQFF.

The CDR3 region has the DNA TGTGCCAGCAGCCCAGGACTAGCGGACTGGATGGAGGCCCAGTACTTC. The encoded protein is CASSPGLADWMEAQYF. The chain joins TRBV5-5 to TRBJ2-5; 10 nucleotides align to TRBD2. Germline V gene lookup returns CDR1 SGHKS and CDR2 YYEKEE (reference sequence). The length of the CDR3 is 16 residues. After removal of 4 bases from V and 9 bases from J, the junction contained 15 bases not matched to a gene.

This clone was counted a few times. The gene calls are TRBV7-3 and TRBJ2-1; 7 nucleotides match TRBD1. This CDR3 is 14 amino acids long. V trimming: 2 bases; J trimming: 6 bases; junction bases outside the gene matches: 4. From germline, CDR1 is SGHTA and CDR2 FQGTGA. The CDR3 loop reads CASSLDRATNEQFF. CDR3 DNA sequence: TGTGCCAGCAGCTTAGACAGGGCAACCAATGAGCAGTTCTTC.

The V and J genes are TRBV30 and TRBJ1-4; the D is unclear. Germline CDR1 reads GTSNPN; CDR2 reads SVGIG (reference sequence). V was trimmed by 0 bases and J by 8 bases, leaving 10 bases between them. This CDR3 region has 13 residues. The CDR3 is CAWSVRLGEKLFF. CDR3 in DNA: TGTGCCTGGAGTGTTCGCCTGGGGGAAAAACTGTTTTTT. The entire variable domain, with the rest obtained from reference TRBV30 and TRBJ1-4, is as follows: SQTIHQWPATLVQPVGSPLSLECTVEGTSNPNLYWYRQAAGRGLQLLFYSVGIGQISSEVPQNLSASRPQDRQFILSSKKLLLSDSGFYLCAWSVRLGEKLFFGSGTQLSVL.

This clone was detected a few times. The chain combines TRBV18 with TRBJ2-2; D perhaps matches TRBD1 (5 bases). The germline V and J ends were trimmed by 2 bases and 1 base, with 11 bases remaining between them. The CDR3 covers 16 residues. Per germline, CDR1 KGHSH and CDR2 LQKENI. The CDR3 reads CASSPVWTWNTGELFF. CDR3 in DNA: TGTGCCAGCTCACCAGTGTGGACATGGAACACCGGGGAGCTGTTTTTT.

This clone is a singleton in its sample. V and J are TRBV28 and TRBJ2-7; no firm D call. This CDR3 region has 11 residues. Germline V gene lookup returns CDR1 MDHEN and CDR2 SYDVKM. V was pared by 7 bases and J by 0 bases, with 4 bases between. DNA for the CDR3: TGTGCCAGCATTGGCTCCTACGAGCAGTACTTC. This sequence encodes CASIGSYEQYF.

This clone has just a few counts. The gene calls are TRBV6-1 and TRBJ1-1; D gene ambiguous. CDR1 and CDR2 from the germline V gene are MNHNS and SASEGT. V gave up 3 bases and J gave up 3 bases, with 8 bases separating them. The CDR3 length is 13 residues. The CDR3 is CASSETEYTEAFF. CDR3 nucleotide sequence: TGTGCCAGCAGTGAGACTGAATACACTGAAGCTTTCTTT.